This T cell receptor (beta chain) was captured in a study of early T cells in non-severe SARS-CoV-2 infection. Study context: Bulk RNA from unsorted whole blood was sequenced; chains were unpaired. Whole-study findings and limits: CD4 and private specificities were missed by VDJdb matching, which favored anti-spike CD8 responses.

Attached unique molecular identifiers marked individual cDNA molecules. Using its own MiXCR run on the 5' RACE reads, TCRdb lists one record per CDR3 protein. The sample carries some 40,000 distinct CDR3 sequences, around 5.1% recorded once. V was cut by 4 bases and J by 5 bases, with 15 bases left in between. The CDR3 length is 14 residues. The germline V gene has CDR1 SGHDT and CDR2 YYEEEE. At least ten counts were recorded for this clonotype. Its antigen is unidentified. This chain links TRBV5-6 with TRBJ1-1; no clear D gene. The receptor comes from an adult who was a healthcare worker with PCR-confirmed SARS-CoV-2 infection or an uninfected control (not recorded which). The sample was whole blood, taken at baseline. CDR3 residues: CASSPSYWETEAFF. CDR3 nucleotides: TGTGCCAGCAGCCCCTCTTATTGGGAAACTGAAGCTTTCTTT.